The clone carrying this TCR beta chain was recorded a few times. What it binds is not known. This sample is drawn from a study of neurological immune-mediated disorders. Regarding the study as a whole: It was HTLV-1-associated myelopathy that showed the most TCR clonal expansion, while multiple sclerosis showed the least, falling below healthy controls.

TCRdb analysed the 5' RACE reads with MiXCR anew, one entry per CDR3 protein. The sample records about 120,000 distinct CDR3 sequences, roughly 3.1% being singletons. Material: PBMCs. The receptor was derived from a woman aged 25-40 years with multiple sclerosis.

The CDR3 nucleotides are TGTGCCAGCAGTTACGCCCTAGCGAGATCTTCCTACGAGCAGTACTTC. Its protein is CASSYALARSSYEQYF. The J gene is TRBJ2-7, the V gene TRBV6-2 or TRBV6-3; D might be TRBD2 (6 bases). CDR3 length equals 16 residues. V was shortened by 2 bases and J by 1 base, with 15 bases between the two germline ends. Looked up from germline, CDR1 is MNHEY and CDR2 is SVGEGT.